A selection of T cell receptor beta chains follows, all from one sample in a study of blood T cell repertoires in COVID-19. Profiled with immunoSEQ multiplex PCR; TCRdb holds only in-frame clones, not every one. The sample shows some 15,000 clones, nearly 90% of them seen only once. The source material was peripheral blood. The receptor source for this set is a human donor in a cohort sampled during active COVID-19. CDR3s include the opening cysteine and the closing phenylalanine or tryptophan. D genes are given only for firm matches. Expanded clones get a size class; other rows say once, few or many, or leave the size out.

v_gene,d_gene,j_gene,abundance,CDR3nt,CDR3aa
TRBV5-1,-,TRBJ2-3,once,TGCGCCAGCAGCGACTCCCATTACACAGATACGCAGTATTTT,CASSDSHYTDTQYF
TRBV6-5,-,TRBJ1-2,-,TGTGCCAGCAGTCCTTTCCAGGGGAGGGATGGCTACACCTTC,CASSPFQGRDGYTF
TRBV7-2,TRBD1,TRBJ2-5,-,TGTGCCACCCCGGGACAGCGAGGGGAGACCCAGTACTTC,CATPGQRGETQYF
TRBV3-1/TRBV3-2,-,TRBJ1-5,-,TGTGCCAGCAGCCGGGACAATAATCAGCCCCAGCATTTT,CASSRDNNQPQHF
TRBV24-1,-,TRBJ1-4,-,TGTGCCACCAGTGTGTGGACAGCAACTAATGAAAAACTGTTTTTT,CATSVWTATNEKLFF
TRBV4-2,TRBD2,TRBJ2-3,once,TGTGCCAGCAGCCAAGTACCGGGGGGGGGCACAGATACGCAGTATTTT,CASSQVPGGGTDTQYF
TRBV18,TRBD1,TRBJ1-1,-,TGTGCCAGCTCACGACAGGGGGCGCAGGCTGAAGCTTTCTTT,CASSRQGAQAEAFF
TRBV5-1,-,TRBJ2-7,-,TGCGCCAGCAGCGTGCAAGACAGCAACTACGAGCAGTACTTC,CASSVQDSNYEQYF
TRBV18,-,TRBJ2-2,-,TGTGCCAGCTCACCAGGGACACAGACTTTCGGGGAGCTGTTTTTT,CASSPGTQTFGELFF
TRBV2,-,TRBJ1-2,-,TGTGCCAGCAAACCAGGGTCAGGAGACTATGGCTACACCTTC,CASKPGSGDYGYTF
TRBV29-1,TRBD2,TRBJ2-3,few,TGCAGCGTTGACCGACTAGCGGGGGGCACAGATACGCAGTATTTT,CSVDRLAGGTDTQYF
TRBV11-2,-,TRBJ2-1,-,TGTGCCAGCGGTTCCTCAGGGGTTTATGAGCAGTTCTTC,CASGSSGVYEQFF
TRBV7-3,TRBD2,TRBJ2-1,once,TGTGCCAGCAGCCCCGGGGAAGCGGGGGGGGATGAGCAGTTCTTC,CASSPGEAGGDEQFF
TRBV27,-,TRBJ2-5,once,TGTGCCAGCAGTTTATCTATTTCCCAAGAGACCCAGTACTTC,CASSLSISQETQYF
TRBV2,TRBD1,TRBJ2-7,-,TGTGCCAGCAGTGTAGGGACAGGGGACTACGAGCAGTACTTC,CASSVGTGDYEQYF
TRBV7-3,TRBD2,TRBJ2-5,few,TGTGCCAGCAGCTTAGATGGCGGGGGGGCCGAAGAGACCCAGTACTTC,CASSLDGGGAEETQYF
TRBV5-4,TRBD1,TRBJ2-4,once,TGTGCCAGCAGCCCGCGGGGGACAGGGCGTTTTGGGGCCAAAAACATTCAGTACTTC,CASSPRGTGRFGAKNIQYF
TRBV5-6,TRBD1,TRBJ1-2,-,TGTGCCAGCAGCACGACGGACAGGGCCGGCTACACCTTC,CASSTTDRAGYTF
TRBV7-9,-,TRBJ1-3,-,TGTGCCAGCAGCTTAGCGGTTCACCTAGCTGGAAACACCATATATTTT,CASSLAVHLAGNTIYF
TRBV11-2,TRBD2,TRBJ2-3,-,TGTGCCAGCAGCTTTAGCGGGGGGGCAGTGGCAGATACGCAGTATTTT,CASSFSGGAVADTQYF
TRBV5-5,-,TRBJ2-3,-,TGTGCCAGCAGCTTCCGACAGGATACGCAGTATTTT,CASSFRQDTQYF
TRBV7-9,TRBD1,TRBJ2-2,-,TGTGCCAGCAGCTCACCCGAGACAGGGTGGGCCACCGGGGAGCTGTTTTTT,CASSSPETGWATGELFF
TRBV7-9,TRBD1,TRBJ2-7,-,TGTGCCAGCAGCTCAGGGGGCGAGCAGTACTTC,CASSSGGEQYF
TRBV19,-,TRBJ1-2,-,TGTGCCAGTAGGCCGGGACTTCACTATGGCTACACCTTC,CASRPGLHYGYTF
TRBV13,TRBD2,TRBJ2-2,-,TGTGCCAGCAGCCCCGGACTAGCGGGGGCCGGGATTTCCGGGGAGCTGTTTTTT,CASSPGLAGAGISGELFF
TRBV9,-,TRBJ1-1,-,TGTGCCAGCAGCGCGCAACCGGTCGGACAGTTGAACACTGAAGCTTTCTTT,CASSAQPVGQLNTEAFF
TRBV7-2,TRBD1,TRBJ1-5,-,TGTGCCAGCAGCTTGGGTCGGGGACAGGGGGCACGGCAGCCCCAGCATTTT,CASSLGRGQGARQPQHF
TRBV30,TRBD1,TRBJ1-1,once,TGTGCCTGGGACAGGGGGCGCGGGACTGAAGCTTTCTTT,CAWDRGRGTEAFF
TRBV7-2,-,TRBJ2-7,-,TGTGCCAGCAGCTTAAGCGGGTGGGTTCGCGAGCAGTACTTC,CASSLSGWVREQYF
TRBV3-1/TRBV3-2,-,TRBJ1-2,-,TGTGCCAGCAGCCAAGTCGGAGTGCCCTTGGGCTACACCTTC,CASSQVGVPLGYTF
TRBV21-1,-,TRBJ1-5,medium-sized,TGTGCCAGCAGCAAAGGAGTCCATAGCAATCAGCCCCAGCATTTT,CASSKGVHSNQPQHF
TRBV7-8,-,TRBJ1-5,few,TGTGCCAGCAGCTTAGCTCCCCAAAATCAGCCCCAGCATTTT,CASSLAPQNQPQHF
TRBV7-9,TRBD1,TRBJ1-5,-,TGTGCCAGCAGCAGGACAGGGGATAGCAATCAGCCCCAGCATTTT,CASSRTGDSNQPQHF
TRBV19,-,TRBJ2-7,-,TGTGCCAGTAGTATAGACTCTTCCCAGGGGGAGCAGTACTTC,CASSIDSSQGEQYF
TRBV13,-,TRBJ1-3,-,TGTGCCAGCAGCCCCGACGGGTTCTCTGGAAACACCATATATTTT,CASSPDGFSGNTIYF
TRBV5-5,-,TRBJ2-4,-,TGTGCCAGCAGCTTGAGCCTTAACATTCAGTACTTC,CASSLSLNIQYF
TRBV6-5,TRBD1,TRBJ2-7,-,TGTGCCAGCAGTTGGGGACAGGGTGGTCGCGAGCAGTACTTC,CASSWGQGGREQYF
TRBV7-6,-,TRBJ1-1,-,TGTGCCAGCAGCTTAGACGGGAAGACTGAAGCTTTCTTT,CASSLDGKTEAFF
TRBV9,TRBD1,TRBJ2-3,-,TGTGCCAGCAACCTCGGGACAGGGATCACAGATACGCAGTATTTT,CASNLGTGITDTQYF
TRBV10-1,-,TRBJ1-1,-,TGCGCCAGCAGTGAGGTGTTGTTGAGCGGGAAGAACACTGAAGCTTTCTTT,CASSEVLLSGKNTEAFF
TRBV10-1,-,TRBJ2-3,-,TGCGCCAGCAGTGACGGGCGGGGAAGCACAGATACGCAGTATTTT,CASSDGRGSTDTQYF
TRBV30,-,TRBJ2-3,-,TGTGCCTGGAAAATATTGGGCAGCACAGATACGCAGTATTTT,CAWKILGSTDTQYF
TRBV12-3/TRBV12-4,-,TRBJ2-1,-,TGTGCCAGCAGGGGGAGCTTGAGGGAGCAGTTCTTC,CASRGSLREQFF
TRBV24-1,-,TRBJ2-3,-,TGTGCCACCAGTGATCCATCCGGTTCAGATACGCAGTATTTT,CATSDPSGSDTQYF
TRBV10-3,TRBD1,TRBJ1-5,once,TGTGCCATCAGTGAGTCGCGGGACAGTGGGCCCCAGCATTTT,CAISESRDSGPQHF
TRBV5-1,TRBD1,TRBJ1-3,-,TGCGCCAGCAGCTGGGGGGACAGAACCTCTGGAAACACCATATATTTT,CASSWGDRTSGNTIYF
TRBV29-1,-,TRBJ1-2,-,TGCAGCGCGGGAGGGCGGGCAAAGGTCACCTTC,CSAGGRAKVTF
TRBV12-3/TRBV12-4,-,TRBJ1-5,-,TGTGCCAGCAGCGTCAGCGATCAGCCCCAGCATTTT,CASSVSDQPQHF
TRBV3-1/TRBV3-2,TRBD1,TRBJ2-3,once,TGTGCCAGCAGCCAGAATCTGCGAGGGGACAGGGAATGCACAGATACGCAGTATTTT,CASSQNLRGDRECTDTQYF
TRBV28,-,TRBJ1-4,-,TGTGCCAGCAAAAGGGGCAGCGTGAATGAAAAACTGTTTTTT,CASKRGSVNEKLFF
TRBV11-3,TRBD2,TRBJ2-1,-,TGTGCCAGCAGCACCCAGCGGGGGGACAATGAGCAGTTCTTC,CASSTQRGDNEQFF
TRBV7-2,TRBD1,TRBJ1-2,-,TGTGCCAGCAGCACCAGGACAGGGGGCAAGGGCTACACCTTC,CASSTRTGGKGYTF
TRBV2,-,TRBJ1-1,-,TGTGCCAGCAGTGGGCTCATTATGAACACTGAAGCTTTCTTT,CASSGLIMNTEAFF
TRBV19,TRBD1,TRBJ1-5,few,TGTGCCAGTAGGCGGACAGGGGGCCTCAATCAGCCCCAGCATTTT,CASRRTGGLNQPQHF
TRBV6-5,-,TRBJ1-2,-,TGTGCCAGCAGTCAAATGGGGGCAGGCCTCTATGGCTACACCTTC,CASSQMGAGLYGYTF